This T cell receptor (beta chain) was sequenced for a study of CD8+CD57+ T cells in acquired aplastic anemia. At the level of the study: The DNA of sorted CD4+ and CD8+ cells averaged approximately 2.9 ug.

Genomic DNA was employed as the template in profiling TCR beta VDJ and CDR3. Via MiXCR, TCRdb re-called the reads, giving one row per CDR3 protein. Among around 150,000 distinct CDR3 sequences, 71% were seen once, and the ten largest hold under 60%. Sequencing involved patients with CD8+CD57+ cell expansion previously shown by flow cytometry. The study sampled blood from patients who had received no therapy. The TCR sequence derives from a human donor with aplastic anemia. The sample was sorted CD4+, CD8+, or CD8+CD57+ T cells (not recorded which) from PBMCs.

The CDR3 DNA sequence: TGTGCCAGCAGTCCCAGCGAGTCGTACACTGAAGCTTTCTTT. Translating gives CASSPSESYTEAFF. This chain connects TRBV6-2 or TRBV6-3 to TRBJ1-1; D gene uncertain. The V gene's germline CDR1 is MNHEY and CDR2 SVGEGT. With 5 bases removed from V and 3 bases from J, the gap between germline ends came to 13 bases. CDR3 size: 14 residues.